This TCR beta chain was sequenced in a study of monozygotic twins with inflammatory bowel disease. With the 5' RACE reads reprocessed, TCRdb shows one record per CDR3 protein and no DNA. The sample totals 150,000 to 200,000 distinct CDR3 sequences. CDR3 length: 21 amino acids. Germline values: CDR1 MNHEY, CDR2 SMNVEV (reference sequence). The chain combines TRBV27 with TRBJ2-3; no DNA is available, so the TRBD1 call from TCRdb remains unchecked. Sequencing was performed on blood. This TCR derives from a human donor with ulcerative colitis or Crohn's disease, or a healthy co-twin of an affected twin (not recorded which). The CDR3 loop reads CASSLSRRQRPIRRGTDAQYF.